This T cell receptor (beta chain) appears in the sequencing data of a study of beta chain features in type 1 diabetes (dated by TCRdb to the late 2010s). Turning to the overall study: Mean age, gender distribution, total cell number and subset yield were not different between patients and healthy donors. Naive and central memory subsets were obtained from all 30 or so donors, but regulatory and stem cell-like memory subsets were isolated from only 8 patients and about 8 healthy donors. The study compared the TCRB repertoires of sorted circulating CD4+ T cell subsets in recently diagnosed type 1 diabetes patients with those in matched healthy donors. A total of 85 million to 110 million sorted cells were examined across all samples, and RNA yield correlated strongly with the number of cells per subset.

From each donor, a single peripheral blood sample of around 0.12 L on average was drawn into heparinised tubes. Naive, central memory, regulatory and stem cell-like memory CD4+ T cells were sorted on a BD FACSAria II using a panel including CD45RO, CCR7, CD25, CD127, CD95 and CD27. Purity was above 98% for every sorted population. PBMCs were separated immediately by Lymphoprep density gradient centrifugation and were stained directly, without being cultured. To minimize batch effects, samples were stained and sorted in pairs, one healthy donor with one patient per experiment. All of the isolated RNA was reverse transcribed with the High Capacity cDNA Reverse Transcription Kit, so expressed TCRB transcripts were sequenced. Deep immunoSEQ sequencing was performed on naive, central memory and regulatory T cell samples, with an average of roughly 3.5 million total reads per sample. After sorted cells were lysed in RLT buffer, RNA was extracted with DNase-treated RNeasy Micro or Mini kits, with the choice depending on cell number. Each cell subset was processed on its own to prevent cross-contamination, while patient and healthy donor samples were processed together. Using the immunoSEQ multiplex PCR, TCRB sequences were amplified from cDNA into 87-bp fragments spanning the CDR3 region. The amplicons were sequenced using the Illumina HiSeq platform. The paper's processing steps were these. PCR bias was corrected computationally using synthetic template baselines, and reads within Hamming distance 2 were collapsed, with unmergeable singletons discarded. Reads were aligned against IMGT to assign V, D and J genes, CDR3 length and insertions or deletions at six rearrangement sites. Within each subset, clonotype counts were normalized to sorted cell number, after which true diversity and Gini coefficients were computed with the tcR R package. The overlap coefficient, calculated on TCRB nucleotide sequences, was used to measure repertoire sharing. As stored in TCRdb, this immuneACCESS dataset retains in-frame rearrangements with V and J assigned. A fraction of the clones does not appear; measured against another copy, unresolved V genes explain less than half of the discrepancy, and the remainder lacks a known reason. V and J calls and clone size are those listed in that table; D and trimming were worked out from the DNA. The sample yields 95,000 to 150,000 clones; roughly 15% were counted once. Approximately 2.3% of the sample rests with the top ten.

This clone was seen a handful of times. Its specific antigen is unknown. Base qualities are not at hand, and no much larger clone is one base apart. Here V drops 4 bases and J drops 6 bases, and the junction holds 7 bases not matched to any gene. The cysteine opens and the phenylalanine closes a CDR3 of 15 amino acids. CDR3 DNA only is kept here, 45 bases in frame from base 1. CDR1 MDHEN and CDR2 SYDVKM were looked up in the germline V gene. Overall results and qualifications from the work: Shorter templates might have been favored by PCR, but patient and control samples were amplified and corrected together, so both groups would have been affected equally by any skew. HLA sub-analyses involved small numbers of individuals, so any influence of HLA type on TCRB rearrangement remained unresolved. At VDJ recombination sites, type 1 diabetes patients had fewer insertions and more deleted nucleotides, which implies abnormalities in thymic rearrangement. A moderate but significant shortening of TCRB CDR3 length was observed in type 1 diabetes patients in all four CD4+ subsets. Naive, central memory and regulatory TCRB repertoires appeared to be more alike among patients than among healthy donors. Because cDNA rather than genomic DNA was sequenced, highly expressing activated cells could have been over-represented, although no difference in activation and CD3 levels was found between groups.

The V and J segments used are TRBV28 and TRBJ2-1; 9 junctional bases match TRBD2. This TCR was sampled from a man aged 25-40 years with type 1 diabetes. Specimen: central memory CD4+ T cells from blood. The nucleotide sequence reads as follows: TGTGCCAGCAGTTCTAGCGGGGAGGTGAGCAATGAGCAGTTCTTC. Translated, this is CASSSSGEVSNEQFF.